The source of this T cell receptor beta chain is a study of T cells after yellow fever vaccination. Trimming cost V 7 bases and J 2 bases; bases outside gene matches: 7. This CDR3 is built from 14 residues. Making TCR cDNA involved 5'RACE template switching, which added UMIs and a universal primer site. In TCRdb, the 5' RACE reads were re-called with MiXCR into one record per CDR3 protein. The sample lists more than 250,000 distinct CDR3 sequences, around 6.8% seen once, with 15% to 20% in the top ten. The chain employs TRBV12-3 or TRBV12-4 and TRBJ1-1; 7 bases are shared with TRBD1. Sequenced here: PBMCs, sampled about 41 days after the first yellow fever vaccination. This TCR came from a man aged 18 to 30 who received the YFV17D yellow fever vaccine. CDR3 sequence: CASTQGGVNTEAFF. CDR3 coding DNA: TGTGCCAGCACCCAGGGGGGGGTTAACACTGAAGCTTTCTTT.